Shown below are 21 T cell receptor beta chains from a single sample sequenced in a study of OX40 agonist ivuxolimab in advanced cancers. TCRdb's table, derived via immunoSEQ multiplex PCR, lists solely in-frame clones and lacks some. The sample has just over 60,000 clones; approximately 86% are singletons. This specimen consisted of CD4+ or CD8+ T cells sorted from blood, obtained in a trial of the OX40 agonist ivuxolimab. These receptors were obtained from an adult with an advanced solid tumor such as melanoma, head and neck, liver or kidney cancer.

CDR3 nucleotide sequence: TGTGCCAGCAGCTTACAAAGGGCCGGGTCCTACGAGCAGTACTTC. Encoded protein: CASSLQRAGSYEQYF. V gene TRBV13 combines with J gene TRBJ2-5; D is ambiguous. The assigned J gene may be wrong: the sequence end matches TRBJ2-7 better. The CDR3 loop spans 15 amino acids. Germline CDR1 reads PRHDT; CDR2 reads FYEKMQ (reference sequence).

The CDR3 region has the DNA TGCGCCAGCAGCCCTGGAGGGCGGCTAAACACTGAAGCTTTCTTT. Amino acids: CASSPGGRLNTEAFF. The chain recombines TRBV5-1 with TRBJ1-1, with D unresolved. Germline V gene data show CDR1 as SGHRS and CDR2 as YFSETQ. The CDR3 is made up of 15 amino acids. Trimming left V 4 bases short and J 2 bases short, with 15 bases between.

The chain couples TRBV18 to TRBJ1-2, with D possibly TRBD1 on 5 matching bases. The V and J ends lost 2 bases and 0 bases respectively, with 10 bases between them. CDR1 and CDR2 (germline): KGHSH, LQKENI. This CDR3 contains 15 residues. CDR3 nucleotide sequence: TGTGCCAGCTCACCAGCGGGGACCCCTAACTATGGCTACACCTTC. Its protein product is CASSPAGTPNYGYTF.

The chain uses TRBV30 and TRBJ1-5; D unclear. V lost 2 bases, J lost 3 bases, and 11 bases lay in between. The CDR3 totals 14 residues. CDR1 is GTSNPN, CDR2 SVGIG, per germline (reference sequence). The CDR3 protein is CAWSIEGYNQPQHF. CDR3 nucleotide sequence: TGTGCCTGGAGTATAGAGGGTTACAATCAGCCCCAGCATTTT.

V gene TRBV10-3 combines with J gene TRBJ2-7; possibly TRBD1 or TRBD2 for D (5 bases each). V lost 6 bases to trimming and J lost 3 bases, with 15 bases between them. Germline V gives CDR1 ENHRY, CDR2 SYGVKD. The length of the CDR3 is 14 residues. In DNA, the CDR3 is TGTGCCATCAGGGGGGATCGGAAAAGCTACGAGCAGTACTTC. Its protein product is CAIRGDRKSYEQYF.

The V and J genes are TRBV27 and TRBJ2-1; 11 bases agree with TRBD2. The CDR3 spans 13 residues. Looked up from germline, CDR1 is MNHEY and CDR2 is SMNVEV (reference sequence). Losses at the gene ends were 6 bases for V and 7 bases for J; bases not matched to a gene: 2. CDR3 nucleotide sequence: TGTGCCAGCAGGGCTAGCGGGAGGAATGAGCAGTTCTTC. This gives the protein CASRASGRNEQFF.

The chain joins TRBV14 to TRBJ1-1; D is possibly TRBD1 (5 bases). Trimming removed 1 base from V and 5 bases from J, with 8 bases in between. Germline V gene lookup returns CDR1 SGHDN and CDR2 FVKESK. This CDR3 contains 13 residues. The CDR3, as DNA: TGTGCCAGCAGCCAAGCTAGGGGAACTGAAGCTTTCTTT. This gives the protein CASSQARGTEAFF.

The chain couples TRBV11-2 to TRBJ2-2; 15 bases match TRBD2. V dropped 10 bases and J dropped 5; count of bases not matched to a gene: 11. The V gene's germline CDR1 is SGHAT and CDR2 FQNNGV. CDR3 length equals 17 residues. The CDR3: CAILGLAGGQGTGELFF. In DNA form, the CDR3 reads TGTGCCATCCTTGGACTAGCGGGAGGGCAGGGGACCGGGGAGCTGTTTTTT.

This clone was picked up a small number of times. The V call is TRBV7-2, the J call TRBJ2-1, with 9 bases lining up with TRBD2. J lost 2 bases, V lost 3 bases, and 2 bases had no gene match. The CDR3 has 15 amino acids. Germline CDR1 SGHTA, CDR2 FQGNSA. The CDR3, as DNA: TGTGCCAGCAGCTTTTCTAGCGGGGCCTACAATGAGCAGTTCTTC. Amino acid sequence: CASSFSSGAYNEQFF.

This chain links TRBV11-2 with TRBJ2-1; 16 nucleotides match TRBD2. V trimming: 6 bases; J trimming: 8 bases; junction bases outside the gene matches: 4. Germline V CDR1 and CDR2: SGHAT, FQNNGV. This CDR3 spans 15 amino acids. The CDR3 nucleotides read TGTGCCAGCAGGCAGGGACTAGCGGGAGGGGATGAGCAGTTCTTC. This gives the protein CASRQGLAGGDEQFF.

The chain links TRBV2 to TRBJ2-7; 8 nucleotides match TRBD2. Germline CDR1 reads SNHLY; CDR2 reads FYNNEI. The CDR3 spans 12 residues. Losses at the gene ends were 4 bases for V and 10 bases for J; bases not matched to a gene: 6. CDR3 DNA: TGTGCCAGCAGTGCCCCCAGCGGGAGACAGTACTTC. It translates to CASSAPSGRQYF.

This chain links TRBV28 with TRBJ1-2; D may be TRBD1 (5 bases). Trimming stripped 10 bases from V and 8 bases from J, with 20 bases between. Germline lookup yields CDR1 MDHEN and CDR2 SYDVKM. The CDR3 covers 13 residues. In DNA, the CDR3 is TGTGCCATCTCTTCGACAGTTAGAAGGGGCTACACCTTC. Its translation is CAISSTVRRGYTF.

The chain combines TRBV7-2 with TRBJ2-4; D perhaps matches TRBD2 (6 bases). Germline CDR1 and CDR2: SGHTA and FQGNSA. The V gene lost 2 bases and the J gene lost 0 bases, with 8 bases spanning the gap. This CDR3 has 15 residues. The DNA of the CDR3 is TGTGCCAGCAGCTTAAAGGGACTAGCCAAAAACATTCAGTACTTC. It is translated as CASSLKGLAKNIQYF.

This chain links TRBV28 with TRBJ2-1; D remains unclear. CDR3 length: 15 residues. Trimming stripped 6 bases from V and 4 bases from J, with 16 bases between. Germline CDR1 MDHEN, CDR2 SYDVKM. The CDR3 loop is CASRETMPRYNEQFF. For the CDR3, the DNA is TGTGCCAGCAGAGAGACCATGCCTCGTTACAATGAGCAGTTCTTC.

A word on this clone: This specimen includes other DNA sequences encoding the same CDR3. The rearrangement links TRBV19 to TRBJ2-7; 7 bases line up with TRBD2. Germline CDR1 reads LNHDA; CDR2 reads SQIVND (reference sequence). This CDR3 contains 13 residues. After removal of 6 bases from V and 4 bases from J, the junction contained 6 bases not matched to a gene. DNA for the CDR3: TGTGCCAGTAGCACTACGGGGGGTTACGAGCAGTACTTC. This encodes CASSTTGGYEQYF.

This clone occurred a few times. The chain recombines TRBV5-1 with TRBJ2-1; D assignment may be TRBD1 or TRBD2 (5 bases each). The germline V and J ends were trimmed by 6 bases and 5 bases, with 15 bases remaining between them. There are 14 residues in the CDR3. Germline V gene sequence: CDR1 SGHRS, CDR2 YFSETQ. The CDR3 protein is CASNRGGSHNEQFF. The CDR3 region has the DNA TGCGCCAGCAACCGGGGCGGCAGCCACAATGAGCAGTTCTTC.

The chain has TRBV10-2 and TRBJ2-1; TRBD2 agrees at 9 bases. The trim removed 6 bases at V and 7 bases at J, leaving 19 bases unmatched. Germline CDR1 reads WSHSY; CDR2 reads SAAADI. The CDR3 extends over 18 amino acids. CDR3 sequence (DNA): TGCGCCAGCAGGGAACCGTTGGTAGCGGGAGTAGTGGTAAATGAGCAGTTCTTC. Protein sequence: CASREPLVAGVVVNEQFF.

The CDR3 region is CASSFGRAADTQYF. The CDR3 DNA reads TGTGCCAGCAGCTTTGGCAGGGCCGCAGATACGCAGTATTTT. The chain carries TRBV11-3 and TRBJ2-3; tentatively, D is TRBD1 (5 bases). Germline V CDR1 and CDR2: SGHNT, YENEEA. This CDR3 has 14 residues. Trimming removed 3 bases from V and 4 bases from J, with 11 bases in between.

V gene TRBV20-1 combines with J gene TRBJ1-2; D not certain. Germline loops: CDR1 DFQATT, CDR2 SNEGSKA (reference sequence). The germline V and J ends were trimmed by 8 bases and 5 bases, with 12 bases remaining between them. The CDR3 is made up of 11 amino acids. CDR3 sequence (DNA): TGCAGTAGTGGGGATCCGTATGGCTACACCTTC. Its protein product is CSSGDPYGYTF.

J is TRBJ1-4 and V is TRBV28; D gene unclear. V lost 7 bases and J 0 bases, leaving 12 bases between the germline ends. CDR1 MDHEN and CDR2 SYDVKM come from the germline V gene. The CDR3 has 15 amino acids. The CDR3 nucleotides read TGTGCCAGCACCCGCCTTGGTGCAACTAATGAAAAACTGTTTTTT. Amino acid sequence: CASTRLGATNEKLFF.

The gene calls are TRBV10-3 and TRBJ2-2, with a possible D match to TRBD2 (5 bases). Germline CDR1 ENHRY, CDR2 SYGVKD. V gave up 6 bases and J gave up 5 bases, with 10 bases separating them. This CDR3 region has 13 residues. The CDR3 protein is CAISEGATGELFF. The CDR3 coding sequence is TGTGCCATCAGCGAGGGTGCAACCGGGGAGCTGTTTTTT.